These T cell receptor beta chains were read from a single sample in a study of cytomegalovirus exposure and HLA in healthy donors. TCRdb's copy holds only in-frame clones and misses some; the assay was immunoSEQ multiplex PCR. Of more than 95,000 clones listed, roughly four fifths are singletons. Sequencing input: PBMCs. These receptors were collected from a woman aged 55-69 years in good health and CMV-seropositive. CDR3s include the opening cysteine and the closing phenylalanine or tryptophan. Expanded clones are given a class, and other clones once, few, many or no size at all.

CDR3 length: 16; clone size: NA; V gene: TRBV18; J gene: TRBJ2-2; CDR3 protein: CASSQSGTANTGELFF
CDR3 length: 15; clone size: once; V gene: TRBV7-3; J gene: TRBJ2-1; CDR3 protein: CASSPLAGGRDEQFF
CDR3 length: 11; clone size: NA; V gene: TRBV2; J gene: TRBJ2-7; CDR3 protein: CASSEIYEQYF
CDR3 length: 11; clone size: NA; V gene: TRBV5-6; J gene: TRBJ2-7; CDR3 protein: CASSLLREQYF
CDR3 length: 15; clone size: NA; V gene: TRBV7-3; J gene: TRBJ2-3; CDR3 protein: CASSLGGGGQDTQYF
CDR3 length: 12; clone size: once; V gene: TRBV30; J gene: TRBJ2-7; CDR3 protein: CACHGQTYEQYF
CDR3 length: 15; clone size: NA; V gene: TRBV5-1; J gene: TRBJ2-7; CDR3 protein: CASSWPGQGSYEQYF
CDR3 length: 15; clone size: NA; V gene: TRBV19; J gene: TRBJ2-5; CDR3 protein: CASSSDRAAGETQYF
CDR3 length: 16; clone size: NA; V gene: TRBV30; J gene: TRBJ2-7; CDR3 protein: CAWSVGLAGGGYEQYF
CDR3 length: 14; clone size: NA; V gene: TRBV7-9; J gene: TRBJ2-5; CDR3 protein: CASSRLAGRETQYF
CDR3 length: 16; clone size: NA; V gene: TRBV7-6; J gene: TRBJ1-1; CDR3 protein: CASSRRQGASNTEAFF
CDR3 length: 15; clone size: NA; V gene: TRBV18; J gene: TRBJ1-3; CDR3 protein: CASSPGQGARNTIYF
CDR3 length: 17; clone size: NA; V gene: TRBV15; J gene: TRBJ1-2; CDR3 protein: CATSRDHPGQFGSGYTF
CDR3 length: 14; clone size: NA; V gene: TRBV6-6; J gene: TRBJ2-7; CDR3 protein: CASRFGGVSYEQYF